This record concerns one T cell receptor beta chain sequence. This specimen belongs to a study of cytomegalovirus exposure and HLA in healthy donors. It was with 60 Vbeta and 13 Jbeta primers that the PCR ran. Profiling relied on immunoSEQ multiplex PCR, and the TCRdb table lists in-frame clones only, not all of them. In the table there are around 93,000 clones, approximately 85% of which are singletons. Germline V gives CDR1 SGHKS, CDR2 YYEKEE (reference sequence). The CDR3 runs to 15 residues. V lost 3 bases and J 4 bases, leaving 14 bases between the germline ends. This clonotype was sampled from a man aged 25 to 45 in good health and CMV-seropositive. The chain combines TRBV5-5 with TRBJ1-5; TRBD1 might be the D (6 bases). Specimen: PBMCs. The CDR3 is CASSSEGTKNQPQHF. CDR3 DNA: TGTGCCAGCAGCTCCGAAGGGACAAAGAATCAGCCCCAGCATTTT.